This is a list of T cell receptor beta chains from one sample in a study of T cells in Graves' hyperthyroidism and ophthalmopathy. Each CDR3 protein is one row after TCRdb ran MiXCR on the multiplex PCR reads. The table shows approximately 610,000 distinct CDR3 sequences, with roughly 14% occurring only once. The sample comprised blood. The receptors were gathered from a woman aged 40 to 50 with Graves' ophthalmopathy. CDR3s include the opening cysteine and the closing phenylalanine or tryptophan.

v_call	j_call	cdr3_aa
TRBV19	TRBJ1-2	CASSAGTGAYGYTF
TRBV7-2	TRBJ2-3	CASSFRLAGSTDTQYF
TRBV5-6	TRBJ2-7	CASSSLDGTPEQYF
TRBV7-3	TRBJ2-2	CASSLLASTGELFF
TRBV27	TRBJ2-7	CASSFGGLPLEQYF
TRBV12-3/TRBV12-4	TRBJ2-7	CASSPPSGIYEQYF
TRBV19	TRBJ1-1	CASRWDRGRVTEAFF
TRBV19	TRBJ1-2	CASSLDKGRPGNTF
TRBV6-5	TRBJ2-7	CASSYATGRSYEQYF
TRBV10-3	TRBJ1-4	CAISESGEQELFF
TRBV15	TRBJ1-1	CATSSQARTEAFF
TRBV12-3/TRBV12-4	TRBJ2-7	CASSFLKYEQYF
TRBV2	TRBJ2-5	CASRGTSGSLQYF
TRBV24-1	TRBJ1-1	CATSASQNTEAFF
TRBV25-1	TRBJ2-2	CASSEWDSGRQNTGELFF
TRBV6-2/TRBV6-3	TRBJ2-7	CASGDRVEQYF
TRBV30	TRBJ2-5	CAWAGLGETQYF
TRBV20-1	TRBJ1-3	CSARDYRSGNTIYF
TRBV27	TRBJ2-2	CASREGLAGVIGELFF
TRBV12-3/TRBV12-4	TRBJ1-3	CASSLYRGSGGNTIYF
TRBV30	TRBJ1-1	CAWSVRGGTEAFF
TRBV19	TRBJ1-1	CASRPAGGRDTEAFF
TRBV4-1	TRBJ2-7	CASSQGAASYEQYF
TRBV28	TRBJ2-7	CASLRLAGVYEQYF
TRBV2	TRBJ2-7	CASIQDWSSYEQYF
TRBV12-3/TRBV12-4	TRBJ1-2	CASNPQGPSVYGYTF
TRBV7-3	TRBJ2-6	CASGAGLANVLTF
TRBV28	TRBJ2-7	CASSLTDVGQYF
TRBV6-2/TRBV6-3	TRBJ2-7	CASSNAFGGTYEQYF
TRBV6-1	TRBJ1-2	CASSRTGGYGYTF
TRBV20-1	TRBJ2-7	CSASDRTSGSYEQYF
TRBV5-4	TRBJ2-2	CASSSWGAGELFF